A single sample is the source of the 20 T cell receptor beta chains below, sequenced in a study of post-analysis software for immune sequencing data. The study's findings and limits: In patients, about 5 TRBV segments were more frequent than in controls, with TRBV5-6, TRBV5-1 and TRBV20-1 among them.

These receptors have no known antigen. Unique molecular identifiers tagged the TCR beta cDNA libraries. TCRdb reanalysed the PCR reads using MiXCR and keeps one entry per CDR3 protein. Of hundreds of thousands of distinct CDR3 sequences in the sample, under 55% were seen once. Input material: blood. The receptors derive from a girl between 5 and 17 years old with multiple sclerosis.

The chain is built from TRBV6-5 and TRBJ2-7, with 8 bases that match TRBD1. The CDR3 sequence is 14 residues long. Germline V lookup: CDR1 MNHEY, CDR2 SVGAGI. Trimming at V came to 6 bases and at J to 3 bases, leaving 7 bases not matched to a gene. CDR3 amino acids: CASSRTGTRYEQYF. The CDR3 DNA reads as TGTGCCAGCAGCAGGACAGGGACCCGCTACGAGCAGTACTTC.

The J gene is TRBJ2-5, the V gene TRBV9; 8 bases are a match to TRBD2. The germline V gene encodes CDR1 SGDLS and CDR2 YYNGEE. Trimming took 0 bases from V and 2 from J; bases not matched to a gene: 12. The CDR3 loop spans 18 amino acids. CDR3 DNA: TGTGCCAGCAGCGTAGGGGAACTAGCGGAGCCGAATCAAGAGACCCAGTACTTC. Protein: CASSVGELAEPNQETQYF.

This chain links TRBV25-1 with TRBJ1-4; D is possibly TRBD1 (6 bases). Trimming shortened V by 5 bases and J by 4 bases, and 8 bases separated the two germline ends. The CDR3 extends over 13 amino acids. Germline CDR1 and CDR2: MGHDK and SYGVNS. DNA of the CDR3: TGTGCCAGCAGTTGGGGGCGTAATGAAAAACTGTTTTTT. Amino acids: CASSWGRNEKLFF. Full variable domain (rest looked up from reference TRBV25-1 and TRBJ1-4): EADIYQTPRYLVIGTGKKITLECSQTMGHDKMYWYQQDPGMELHLIHYSYGVNSTEKGDLSSESTVSRIRTEHFPLTLESARPSHTSQYLCASSWGRNEKLFFGSGTQLSVL.

The chain carries TRBV29-1 and TRBJ2-7; TRBD1 is a possible D gene (7 bases). V gave up 3 bases and J gave up 0 bases, with 12 bases separating them. CDR1 is SQVTM and CDR2 is ANQGSEA in the germline V gene. CDR3 size: 14 residues. As DNA, the CDR3 is TGCAGCGTTGACGGGGGACAGAGCTCCTACGAGCAGTACTTC. It specifies CSVDGGQSSYEQYF.

This clonotype has more than one count but fewer than ten. The chain carries TRBV4-1 and TRBJ2-1, with a possible D match to TRBD1 (5 bases). The germline V gene has CDR1 MGHRA and CDR2 YSYEKL. With 0 bases removed from V and 6 bases from J, the gap between germline ends came to 6 bases. This CDR3 spans 13 amino acids. In DNA form, the CDR3 reads TGCGCCAGCAGCCAAGAGACAGTCAATGAGCAGTTCTTC. Amino acids: CASSQETVNEQFF.

As to this clonotype: Because it lacks the conserved phenylalanine or tryptophan at the end, this CDR3 is likely a read error. The chain carries TRBV29-1 and TRBJ2-1; TRBD2 aligns across 8 bases. The CDR3 consists of 12 residues. V dropped 5 bases and J dropped 9; count of bases not matched to a gene: 6. The germline V gene encodes CDR1 SQVTM and CDR2 ANQGSEA. CDR3 loop: CSVLPAGVEQFC. The CDR3 DNA sequence: TGCAGCGTTCTCCCAGCGGGAGTTGAGCAGTTCTGC.

There are a few counts of this clonotype. The chain recombines TRBV7-2 with TRBJ2-3; 9 nucleotides line up with TRBD2. Germline V gene sequence: CDR1 SGHTA, CDR2 FQGNSA. CDR3 size: 17 residues. V shed 6 bases and J 4 bases; nucleotides not matched to a gene: 14. The chain's CDR3 is CASSLMGKAGGADTQYF. CDR3 bases: TGTGCCAGCAGTTTAATGGGTAAAGCGGGAGGTGCAGATACGCAGTATTTT.

This clonotype was seen a single time. The CDR3 loop reads CASSSRQTKQFF. The CDR3 nucleotides are TGTGCCAGCAGTTCTCGGCAAACTAAGCAGTTCTTC. The chain couples TRBV3-1 to TRBJ2-1; no clear D. Germline lookup yields CDR1 LGHDT and CDR2 YNNKEL (reference sequence). V was trimmed by 6 bases and J by 11 bases, leaving 14 bases between them. This CDR3 has 12 residues.

This clonotype was picked up a small number of times. The V and J genes are TRBV6-1 and TRBJ1-2; D might be TRBD1 (5 bases). The V end lost 11 bases, the J end lost 0 bases, and 19 bases lay between the germline ends. CDR3 length: 15 amino acids. Germline V CDR1 and CDR2: MNHNS, SASEGT. This chain's CDR3 is CACTPGRGSNYGYTF. CDR3 nucleotide sequence: TGTGCCTGCACTCCCGGGAGGGGATCTAACTATGGCTACACCTTC.

This chain uses TRBV20-1 with TRBJ2-5; no reliable D call. Trimming pared 4 bases from V and 2 bases from J, leaving 14 bases between. The germline V gene encodes CDR1 DFQATT and CDR2 SNEGSKA (reference sequence). The CDR3 loop spans 14 amino acids. The CDR3 DNA reads as TGCAGTGCTATTATGATGGCGACGCAAGAGACCCAGTACTTC. Protein product: CSAIMMATQETQYF.

This rearrangement joins TRBV12-3 or TRBV12-4 to TRBJ1-2; D is ambiguous. Deletions cut 8 bases from V and 8 bases from J, with 21 bases between. The length of the CDR3 is 14 residues. Here the CDR3 DNA reads TGTGCCAGCTACCTTGGGCCGGCGGTGCTAGGCTACACCTTC. Its translation is CASYLGPAVLGYTF.

This clonotype turned up a few times. This chain uses TRBV27 with TRBJ2-1; 8 bases are a match to TRBD2. The CDR3 has 15 residues. V was pared by 2 bases and J by 5 bases, with 5 bases of the junction left unmatched. Per germline, CDR1 MNHEY and CDR2 SMNVEV (reference sequence). Here the CDR3 reads CASSLLGLDNNEQFF. CDR3 coding DNA: TGTGCCAGCAGTTTACTGGGACTAGATAACAATGAGCAGTTCTTC.

This clonotype showed up many times. The J gene is TRBJ2-5, the V gene TRBV7-3; D is possibly TRBD1 or TRBD2 (6 bases each). Germline V gene lookup returns CDR1 SGHTA and CDR2 FQGTGA. The V gene lost 2 bases and the J gene lost 5 bases, with 9 bases spanning the gap. The CDR3 is 13 residues long. For the CDR3, the DNA is TGTGCCAGCAGCTTATCGGGGGCGGAGACCCAGTACTTC. Its translation is CASSLSGAETQYF. The whole variable domain, remainder taken from reference TRBV7-3 and TRBJ2-5, is GAGVSQTPSNKVTEKGKYVELRCDPISGHTALYWYRQSLGQGPEFLIYFQGTGAADDSGLPNDRFFAVRPEGSVSTLKIQRTERGDSAVYLCASSLSGAETQYFGPGTRLLVL.

The chain combines TRBV2 with TRBJ2-1; no reliable D call. The CDR3 runs to 11 residues. V was trimmed by 6 bases and J by 5 bases, leaving 5 bases between them. Germline CDR1 SNHLY, CDR2 FYNNEI. CDR3 nucleotide sequence: TGTGCCAGCAGGGAGAACAATGAGCAGTTCTTC. Amino acids: CASRENNEQFF.

The CDR3 protein is CASSPAPGTYNEQFF. In DNA, the CDR3 is TGCGCCAGCAGCCCCGCTCCAGGGACTTACAATGAGCAGTTCTTC. J is TRBJ2-1 and V is TRBV5-1, with D maybe TRBD2 (6 bases). Trimming stripped 4 bases from V and 4 bases from J, with 15 bases between. Germline CDR1 reads SGHRS; CDR2 reads YFSETQ. The CDR3 runs to 15 residues.

The V call is TRBV12-3 or TRBV12-4, the J call TRBJ2-1, with 7 nucleotides matching TRBD2. Unmatched junction bases numbered 13, after V lost 6 bases and J lost 5 bases. The CDR3 spans 16 residues. In nucleotides, the CDR3 is TGTGCCAGCAGCTGGTCTGGGGCGGGAGATCACAATGAGCAGTTCTTC. As protein: CASSWSGAGDHNEQFF.

The table lists this clonotype with a few counts. This chain connects TRBV20-1 to TRBJ1-1; D gene uncertain. The ends were cut back, 4 bases at V and 3 bases at J, with 9 bases in the middle. This CDR3 is built from 12 residues. Germline values: CDR1 DFQATT, CDR2 SNEGSKA (reference sequence). The CDR3 region has the DNA TGCAGTGCTAAGGTTGGGGACACTGAAGCTTTCTTT. The encoded protein is CSAKVGDTEAFF.

The V call is TRBV28, the J call TRBJ2-7; a weak D match, TRBD2 (6 bases). Trimming removed 6 bases at V and 1 base at J, with 16 bases between. Germline values: CDR1 MDHEN, CDR2 SYDVKM. The CDR3 contains 15 residues. CDR3 sequence (DNA): TGTGCCAGCAGACCCCTCCTCGGGGGATCCTACGAGCAGTACTTC. This gives the protein CASRPLLGGSYEQYF.

The rearrangement uses TRBV14 and TRBJ2-1, with 12 positions matching TRBD2. Trimming removed 4 bases from V and 9 bases from J; junction bases left unmatched: 4. Germline V CDR1 and CDR2: SGHDN, FVKESK. The CDR3 has 14 residues. This CDR3 is CASSPLAGGGEQFF. CDR3 in DNA: TGTGCCAGCAGCCCACTAGCGGGAGGTGGTGAGCAGTTCTTC.

V is TRBV20-1 and J is TRBJ2-5; D not resolved. TRBJ2-7 matches the DNA end more closely, so the J call is doubtful. Germline values: CDR1 DFQATT, CDR2 SNEGSKA (reference sequence). This CDR3 spans 11 amino acids. The DNA of the CDR3 is TGCAGTGCTGGCCCTAGGGTCGAGCAGTACTTC. Its translation is CSAGPRVEQYF.